The entry that follows covers one T cell receptor beta chain sequence. The J segment lost 4 bases and the V segment lost 3 bases, leaving 15 bases of the junction unmatched. CDR3 length: 17 residues. The germline V gene encodes CDR1 GTSNPN and CDR2 SVGIG (reference sequence). These data are taken from a study of cytomegalovirus exposure and HLA in healthy donors. With 60 Vbeta and 13 Jbeta primers, the PCR was carried out. Sequenced by immunoSEQ multiplex PCR; TCRdb stores in-frame clones only, minus some. The table includes about 200,000 clones, approximately 82% detected once. This clonotype originated in a woman aged 18-29 years in good health and CMV-seronegative. The specimen was PBMCs. The rearrangement uses TRBV30 and TRBJ2-3; TRBD1 agrees at 8 bases. CDR3 coding DNA: TGTGCCTGGAGCCTGGAGGAAAGGACAGGGAGACCAGATACGCAGTATTTT. It codes for CAWSLEERTGRPDTQYF.